This T cell receptor beta chain was found in a study of T cell changes during pregnancy in multiple sclerosis. Germline trimming cut 1 base from V and 6 bases from J; bases unmatched to any gene: 7. The CDR3 contains 16 residues. Germline-derived CDR1 and CDR2 are MGHRA and YSYEKL. Data came from immunoSEQ multiplex PCR; TCRdb stores just in-frame clones and leaves some out. The profile covers 50,000 to 65,000 clones, with about 92% appearing a single time and 0.85% taken by the ten largest. J is TRBJ2-1 and V is TRBV4-1; 9 bases agree with TRBD1. The TCR originated in a female donor with multiple sclerosis, enrolled in a pregnancy study. The sample here was peripheral blood, taken in the first trimester of pregnancy. CDR3 sequence reads: CASSQVIQGAVNEQFF. CDR3 coding DNA: TGCGCCAGCAGCCAAGTAATACAGGGGGCAGTCAATGAGCAGTTCTTC.